This entry features one T cell receptor (beta chain) sequence. Its antigen remains unknown. Germline values: CDR1 SGDLS, CDR2 YYNGEE. The CDR3 is 14 residues long. The V end was cut by 1 base, the J end by 7 bases, with 11 bases between. Produced via immunoSEQ multiplex PCR; TCRdb's table is partial and in-frame only. Among about 110,000 clones listed, nearly 90% were seen once. The data originate from a study of T cell responses to AZD1222 COVID-19 vaccine. Notes on the study in general: Baseline seropositives among AZD1222 recipients totaled only five to seven. A mostly white British donor set with more females was recruited, and clonal diversity was possibly underestimated.

This receptor was identified in an adult in good health. The rearrangement links TRBV9 to TRBJ1-4; D not certain. This specimen consisted of peripheral blood, obtained on day 0 of AZD1222 vaccination. CDR3 protein: CASSVSGNSEKLFF. The DNA for the CDR3 is TGTGCCAGCAGCGTATCGGGGAACTCTGAAAAACTGTTTTTT.